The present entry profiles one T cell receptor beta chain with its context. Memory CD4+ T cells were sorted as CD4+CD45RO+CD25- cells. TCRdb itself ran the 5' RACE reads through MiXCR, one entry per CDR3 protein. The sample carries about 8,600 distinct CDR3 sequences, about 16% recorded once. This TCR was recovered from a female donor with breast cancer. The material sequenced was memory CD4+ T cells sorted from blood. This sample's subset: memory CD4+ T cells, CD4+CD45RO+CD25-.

Written as DNA, the CDR3 is TGCAGTGCAGCGGGTAGCGGGAGGATGGACACCGGGGAGCTGTTTTTT. Translated, it gives CSAAGSGRMDTGELFF. The genes are TRBV20-1 and TRBJ2-2, with TRBD2 matching 10 bases. CDR1 is DFQATT and CDR2 is SNEGSKA in the germline V gene (reference sequence). V shed 6 bases and J 3 bases; nucleotides not matched to a gene: 10. CDR3 length: 16 amino acids.